The 5 T cell receptor beta chains below all came from one sample that was sequenced in a study of OX40 agonist ivuxolimab in advanced cancers. Assay: immunoSEQ multiplex PCR; the TCRdb copy retains only in-frame clones and omits some. Of approximately 79,000 clones in the sample, around 87% are singletons; the top ten hold about 0.52%. Here the sequenced sample was CD4+ or CD8+ T cells sorted from blood, taken in a trial of the OX40 agonist ivuxolimab. These receptors originate from an adult with an advanced solid tumor such as melanoma, head and neck, liver or kidney cancer.

The chain recombines TRBV6-1 with TRBJ2-7; D might be TRBD2 (5 bases). This CDR3 is built from 13 residues. CDR1 MNHNS and CDR2 SASEGT come from the germline V gene. The V end lost 8 bases, the J end lost 4 bases, and 15 bases lay between the germline ends. The CDR3 region has the DNA TGTGCCAGCGAGGGCTTTTCTTTATACGAGCAGTACTTC. This gives the protein CASEGFSLYEQYF.

The V call is TRBV27, the J call TRBJ2-7, with no clear D. Trimming cost V 5 bases and J 7 bases, with 15 bases left between them. The CDR3 contains 13 residues. Germline V gene lookup returns CDR1 MNHEY and CDR2 SMNVEV (reference sequence). CDR3: CASSPVGPWEQYF. The DNA for the CDR3 is TGTGCCAGCAGTCCTGTTGGGCCGTGGGAGCAGTACTTC.

The V gene is TRBV29-1, the J gene TRBJ1-2, with D unresolved. V was cut by 5 bases and J by 6 bases, with 13 bases left in between. Germline loops: CDR1 SQVTM, CDR2 ANQGSEA. The CDR3 runs 12 residues. The CDR3 region is CSVTHLDDGYTF. For the CDR3, the DNA is TGCAGCGTTACCCATTTGGACGATGGCTACACCTTC.

This chain links TRBV10-3 with TRBJ2-7; 9 positions agree with TRBD2. The ends lost 4 bases at V and 3 bases at J; junction bases unmatched: 4. Germline CDR1 and CDR2: ENHRY and SYGVKD. The CDR3 has 14 residues. This chain's CDR3 is CAISASGGFYEQYF. In DNA, the CDR3 is TGTGCCATCAGTGCGAGCGGGGGGTTCTACGAGCAGTACTTC.

The table lists this clone with a few counts. The rearrangement links TRBV10-2 to TRBJ1-6; no clear D. With 7 bases removed from V and 6 bases from J, the gap between germline ends came to 16 bases. The CDR3 is 15 residues long. Germline V CDR1 and CDR2: WSHSY, SAAADI. The CDR3 protein is CASTDTPGPNSPLHF. DNA of the CDR3: TGCGCCAGCACTGACACTCCGGGCCCTAATTCACCCCTCCACTTT.